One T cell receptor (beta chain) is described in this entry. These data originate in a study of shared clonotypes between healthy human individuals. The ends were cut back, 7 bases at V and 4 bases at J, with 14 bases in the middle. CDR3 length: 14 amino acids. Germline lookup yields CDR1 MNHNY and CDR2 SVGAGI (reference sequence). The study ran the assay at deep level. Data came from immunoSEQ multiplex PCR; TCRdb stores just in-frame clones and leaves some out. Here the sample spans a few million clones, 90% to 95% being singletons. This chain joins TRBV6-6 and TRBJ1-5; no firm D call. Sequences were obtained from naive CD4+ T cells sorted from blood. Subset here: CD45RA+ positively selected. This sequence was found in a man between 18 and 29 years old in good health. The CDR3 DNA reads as TGTGCCAGCAATCCCGGGCCCACAAATCAGCCCCAGCATTTT. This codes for CASNPGPTNQPQHF.